This is a list of T cell receptor beta chains from one sample in a study of blood T cells in healthy people across ages. Each CDR3 protein gets one entry after TCRdb re-called the 5' RACE reads with MiXCR. In the table there are around 1.5 million distinct CDR3 sequences, around 35% of which are singletons. Sequenced material: blood. The receptor set was obtained from a woman aged 25 to 39 in good health. Each CDR3 is given with its conserved first and last residue. A D gene is named only where the DNA matches it firmly. Expanded clones get a size class; other rows say once, few or many, or leave the size out.

cdr3_length j_call d_call v_call clone_size cdr3_nt cdr3_aa
13 TRBJ2-7 TRBD1 TRBV25-1 NA TGTGCCGGTGTCGGACAGGTTCGGGACGAGCAGTACTTC CAGVGQVRDEQYF
15 TRBJ2-1 TRBD2 TRBV12-3/TRBV12-4 many TGTGCCAGCAGTTTGGCGGGGGAGGGGTCAGATGAGCAGTTCTTC CASSLAGEGSDEQFF
19 TRBJ2-1 TRBD2 TRBV24-1 few TGTGCCACCAGTGATTTGCGAACTAGCGGGAGTAAAGCTGGCAATGAGCAGTTCTTC CATSDLRTSGSKAGNEQFF
14 TRBJ2-5 TRBD2 TRBV30 NA TGTGCCTGGAATTTAGCGGGAGGCATCGAGACCCAGTACTTC CAWNLAGGIETQYF
15 TRBJ1-2 NA TRBV4-2 NA TGTGCCAGCAGCCGATTACAGGAGGGGGGAGGGGGCTACACCTTC CASSRLQEGGGGYTF
15 TRBJ1-2 NA TRBV20-1 NA TGCAGTGCTAGAGATCTCAGCCCTAGGAACTATGGCTACACCTTC CSARDLSPRNYGYTF
15 TRBJ1-1 TRBD1 TRBV10-3 NA TGTGCCATCAGCACCGGGACAGGGTCGTCCACTGAAGCTTTCTTT CAISTGTGSSTEAFF
17 TRBJ2-5 TRBD2 TRBV7-9 NA TGTGCCAGCAGCTTAGCTGTCCCTAGCGGGACCCAAGAGACCCAGTACTTC CASSLAVPSGTQETQYF
14 TRBJ2-3 NA TRBV6-1 many TGTGCCAGCAGTATCCAAGGCGGGTCAGATACGCAGTATTTT CASSIQGGSDTQYF
14 TRBJ2-3 NA TRBV14 NA TGTGCCAGCAGCCGCAACACAGGGACAGATACGCAGTATTTT CASSRNTGTDTQYF
14 TRBJ2-5 NA TRBV10-3 NA TGTGCCATCAGTGGGTCCACAGGGCCAGAGACCCAGTACTTC CAISGSTGPETQYF
16 TRBJ2-5 TRBD1 TRBV7-8 NA TGTGCCAGCAGTTCTATGGACAGGGCTTATGTGGAGACCCAGTACTTC CASSSMDRAYVETQYF
15 TRBJ2-5 TRBD1 TRBV5-1 NA TGCGCCAGCAGCTTGGATGGACAGGGCGAAAAGACCCAGTACTTC CASSLDGQGEKTQYF
14 TRBJ2-7 NA TRBV7-8 NA TGTGCCAGCAGGTCCGACGGGTTTGGCAATGAGCAGTACTTC CASRSDGFGNEQYF
15 TRBJ2-3 TRBD2 TRBV6-2/TRBV6-3 few TGTGCCAGCAGTCTTTACGGGGGGAAAGGGGATACGCAGTATTTT CASSLYGGKGDTQYF
16 TRBJ1-5 TRBD1 TRBV30 once TGTGCCTGGAGTGACGGGTCCTGGACAGGGAATCAGCCCCAGCATTTT CAWSDGSWTGNQPQHF
14 TRBJ1-5 TRBD1 TRBV6-1 once TGTGCTAGCAGTGGACAGGTTGACAATCAGCCCCAGCATTTT CASSGQVDNQPQHF
17 TRBJ2-1 TRBD2 TRBV7-2 NA TGTGCCGGCAGCGAAGGGACTAGCGGGAGCCCCTACAATGAGCAGTTCTTC CAGSEGTSGSPYNEQFF
16 TRBJ2-4 NA TRBV20-1 few TGCAGTGCTAGAGTGGCCGGGGCCTGGGGCAAAAACATTCAGTACTTC CSARVAGAWGKNIQYF
13 TRBJ2-4 TRBD1 TRBV20-1 NA TGCAGTGCCGGCCCGTCAGGGGGAAACATTCAGTACTTC CSAGPSGGNIQYF
13 TRBJ1-2 TRBD1 TRBV7-2 NA TGTGCCAGCAGCTTATGGACAGGGAGTGGCTACACCTTC CASSLWTGSGYTF
15 TRBJ1-5 NA TRBV28 NA TGTGCCAGCAGTTTATTGGGGGTCGCCAATCAGCCCCAGCATTTT CASSLLGVANQPQHF
16 TRBJ2-1 NA TRBV20-1 few TGCAGTGCCAGAACTGGTAGCGGATGGTTCTACAATGAGCAGTTCTTC CSARTGSGWFYNEQFF
18 TRBJ2-6 NA TRBV6-5 NA TGTGCCAGCAGTTACCATGGCAGGGTGAGCTCTGGGGCCAACGTCCTGACTTTC CASSYHGRVSSGANVLTF
17 TRBJ2-3 NA TRBV4-1 NA TGCACCAGCAGCCAAGATTTGGGCAGACCTAGCACAGATACGCAGTATTTT CTSSQDLGRPSTDTQYF
14 TRBJ1-2 NA TRBV12-3/TRBV12-4 few TGTGCCAGCAGTCCGGTGGCAACCCTGTATGGCTACACCTTC CASSPVATLYGYTF
17 TRBJ2-7 NA TRBV3-1 few TGTGCCAGCAGCCAAGCCAGGGGGGCTCGAGGCTCCTACGAGCAGTACTTC CASSQARGARGSYEQYF
15 TRBJ2-1 TRBD1 TRBV7-3 NA TGTGCCAGCAGCATACTGGGACAGGCTTACAATGAGCAGTTCTTC CASSILGQAYNEQFF